What follows is one TCR beta chain and its context. Its antigen remains unknown. Amplified TCR beta CDR3 regions derived from RNA transcripts. The TCR CDR3 was amplified in a first-round RT-PCR using the HTBI primer set. TCRdb ran MiXCR on the multiplex PCR reads and lists one entry per CDR3 protein. The sample has hundreds of thousands of distinct CDR3 sequences, 16% seen once. This specimen belongs to a study of T cells in Graves' hyperthyroidism and ophthalmopathy. Across the study: Specimen type is peripheral blood, collected at initial diagnosis prior to any treatment. Whole-study results and caveats: Ophthalmopathy was model-predicted a median about 6.7 months pre-onset. Most thyroid clonotypes with frequency above 0.001 were detected in blood.

Each patient was aged 18 to 65 and had newly diagnosed hyperthyroidism of under 2 months' duration. The CDR3 has 13 residues. Germline CDR1 reads SGHAT; CDR2 reads FQNNGV. V gave up 5 bases and J gave up 7 bases, with 14 bases separating them. What was sequenced was blood. This rearrangement joins TRBV11-2 to TRBJ1-2; possible D gene TRBD1, 5 bases. The source of this sequence is a woman aged 18-35 years with Graves' hyperthyroidism. This CDR3 reads CASSPVGDRGYTF. The CDR3 bases are TGTGCCAGCAGCCCAGTGGGGGATCGTGGCTACACCTTC. Based on the CDR3 plus reference TRBV11-2 and TRBJ1-2, the full variable domain is EAGVAQSPRYKIIEKRQSVAFWCNPISGHATLYWYQQILGQGPKLLIQFQNNGVVDDSQLPKDRFSAERLKGVDSTLKIQPAKLEDSAVYLCASSPVGDRGYTFGSGTRLTVV.